What follows describes a single T cell receptor beta chain. Using its own MiXCR run on the RT-PCR reads, TCRdb lists one record per CDR3 protein. The sample contains about 960,000 distinct CDR3 sequences, 15% to 20% of which appear only once. This entry is derived from a study of patients and donors after allogeneic stem cell transplantation. The germline gives CDR1 MNHNS, CDR2 SASEGT. The CDR3 extends over 15 amino acids. The V and J ends lost 6 bases and 2 bases, in that order; junction bases with no gene match: 9. Sequencing was carried out using blood, either unsorted or a sorted T cell fraction (not recorded which). The sequence derives from a human donor who was either an allogeneic HSCT recipient or a stem cell or donor lymphocyte infusion donor (not recorded which). It is not recorded whose cells these are; they may come from a transplant donor. The V gene is TRBV6-1, the J gene TRBJ2-5; 7 nucleotides align to TRBD2. This CDR3 is CASRSWLADQETQYF. CDR3 DNA: TGTGCCAGCAGATCGTGGCTAGCGGATCAAGAGACCCAGTACTTC.